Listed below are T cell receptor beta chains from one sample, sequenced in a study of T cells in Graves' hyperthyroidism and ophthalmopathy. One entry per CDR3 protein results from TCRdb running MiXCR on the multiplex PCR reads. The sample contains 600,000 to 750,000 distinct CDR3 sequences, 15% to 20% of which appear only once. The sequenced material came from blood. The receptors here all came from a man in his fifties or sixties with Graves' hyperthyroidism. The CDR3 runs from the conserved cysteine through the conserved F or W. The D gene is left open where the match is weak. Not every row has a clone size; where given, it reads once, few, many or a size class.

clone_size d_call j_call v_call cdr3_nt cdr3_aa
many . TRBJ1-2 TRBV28 TGTGCCAGCAGTCCCGAAGTAGGTAAACCATATGGCTACACCTTC CASSPEVGKPYGYTF
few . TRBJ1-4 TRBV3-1 TGTGCCAGCAGCCAAGAGACAAGGGATGAAAAACTGTTTTTT CASSQETRDEKLFF
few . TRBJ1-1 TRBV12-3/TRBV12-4 TGTGCCAGCAGTATCAGACAGGACACTGAAGCTTTCTTT CASSIRQDTEAFF
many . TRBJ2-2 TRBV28 TGTGCCAGCACTTCGATGACAGGTTACACCGGGGAGCTGTTTTTT CASTSMTGYTGELFF
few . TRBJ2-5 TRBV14 TGTGCCAGCAGCCAAGGACAGTCCCATCAAGAGACCCAGTACTTC CASSQGQSHQETQYF
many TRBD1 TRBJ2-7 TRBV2 TGTGCCACCGGACAGGGGGCCTACGAGCAGTACTTC CATGQGAYEQYF
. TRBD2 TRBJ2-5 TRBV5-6 TGTGCCGCCAGCCTAGCGGGGTACCAAGAGACCCAGTACTTC CAASLAGYQETQYF
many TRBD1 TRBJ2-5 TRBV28 TGTGCCAGCAGTCAATCCGGGACAGCGCCTAGGGGGGAGACCCAGTACTTC CASSQSGTAPRGETQYF
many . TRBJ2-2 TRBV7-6 TGTGCCAGCAGCTTAGAGGGACCCACCGGGGAGCTGTTTTTT CASSLEGPTGELFF
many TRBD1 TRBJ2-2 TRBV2 TGTGCCAGCAGAGACCCAGGAAGGGGGCCCGGGGAGCTGTTTTTT CASRDPGRGPGELFF
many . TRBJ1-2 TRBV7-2 TGTGCCAGCAGCTTAGGACAGGAAGGAGGCTACACCTTC CASSLGQEGGYTF
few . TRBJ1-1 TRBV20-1 TGCAGTGCTAGGAGAGGGGAGGCGAACACTGAAGCTTTCTTT CSARRGEANTEAFF
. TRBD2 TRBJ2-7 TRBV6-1 TGTGCCAGCAGTCCTAGCGGGAGGGCCGACCGCGAGCAGTACTTC CASSPSGRADREQYF
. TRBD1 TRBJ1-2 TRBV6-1 TGTGCCAGCAGTGAAGCGACAGGGGGCTTCTATGGCTACACCTTC CASSEATGGFYGYTF
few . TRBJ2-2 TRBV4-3 TGCGCCAGCAGCCCACCCACCGGGGAGCTGTTTTTT CASSPPTGELFF
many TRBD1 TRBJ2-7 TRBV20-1 TGCAGTGCTAGAGGAGGACAGGGCGCGTACGAGCAGTACTTC CSARGGQGAYEQYF
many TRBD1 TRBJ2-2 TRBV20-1 TGCAGTGCACCCCCCCGGACAGGGGTTATCGCCGGGGAGCTGTTTTTT CSAPPRTGVIAGELFF
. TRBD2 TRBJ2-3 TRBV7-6 TGTGCCAGCAGCTTAAGGGCGGGAGCGACCACAGATACGCAGTATTTT CASSLRAGATTDTQYF
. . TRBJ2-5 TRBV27 TGTGCCAGCAGTCCTCCGGGACGGATGCAAGAGACCCAGTACTTC CASSPPGRMQETQYF
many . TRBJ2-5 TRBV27 TGTGCCAGCAGTTTAGGACTAGGGGGAGAGACCCAGTACTTC CASSLGLGGETQYF
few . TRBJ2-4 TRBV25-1 TGTGCCAGCAGTGAATGGAAGGGACTGGGTTTCGGAGAAGCCAAAAACATTCAGTACTTC CASSEWKGLGFGEAKNIQYF
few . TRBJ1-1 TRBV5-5 TGTGCCAGCAGCTTGCCACCGGGGGCCCTGAACACTGGAGCTTTCTTT CASSLPPGALNTGAFF
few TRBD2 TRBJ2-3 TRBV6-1 TGTGCCAGCAGTCCGAGACTAGCGGGAGTTGGCACAGATACGCAGTATTTT CASSPRLAGVGTDTQYF
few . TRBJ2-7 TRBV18 TGTGCCAGCTCGTCCCAGCAACCTCCTGAACACGAGCAGTACTTC CASSSQQPPEHEQYF
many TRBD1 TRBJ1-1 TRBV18 TGTGCCAGCTCACCGAAACGGGACAGGGCCACTGAAGCTTTCTTT CASSPKRDRATEAFF
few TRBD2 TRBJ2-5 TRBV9 TGTGCCAGCAGCGTAGTCGGACTAGCGGGAGCAGAGACCCAGTACTTC CASSVVGLAGAETQYF
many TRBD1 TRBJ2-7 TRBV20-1 TGCAGTGCTAGACTGACAGGGTCCTTCGAGCAGTACTTC CSARLTGSFEQYF
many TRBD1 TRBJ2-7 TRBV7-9 TGTGCCAGCAGTTATACAGGGGACCCCTACGAGCAGTACTTC CASSYTGDPYEQYF
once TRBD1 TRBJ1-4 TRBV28 TGTGCCAGCAGTAAACAGACAGGGGGCAGGGAAAAACTGTTTTTT CASSKQTGGREKLFF
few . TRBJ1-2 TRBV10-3 TGTGCCATTACCGGGCTCCGGAACTATGGCTACACCTTC CAITGLRNYGYTF
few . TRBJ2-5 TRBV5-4 TGTGCCAGCAGCCCTACACAGGGAAGGATCGAGACCCAGTACTTC CASSPTQGRIETQYF
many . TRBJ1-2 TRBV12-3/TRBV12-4 TGTGCCAGCAGGGGCCCTACACCTAACTATGGCTACACCTTC CASRGPTPNYGYTF
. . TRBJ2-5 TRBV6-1 TGTGCCAGCAGGGGTAGGGTAGGTGGTGAGACCCAGTACTTC CASRGRVGGETQYF
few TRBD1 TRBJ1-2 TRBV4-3 TGCGCCAGCAGCCAAGAAGCCGACAGGGCTGCCGGCTACACCTTC CASSQEADRAAGYTF
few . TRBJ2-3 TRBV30 TGTGCCTGGAGTGTAGAACGATGGGATACGCAGTATTTT CAWSVERWDTQYF
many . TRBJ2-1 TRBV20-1 TGCAGTGCTAGACCCATTTCCAGCTCCTACAATGAGCAGTTCTTC CSARPISSSYNEQFF
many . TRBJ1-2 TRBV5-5 TGTGCCAGCAGCTTGGTACAGCCCTATGGCTACACCTTC CASSLVQPYGYTF
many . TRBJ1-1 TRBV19 TGTGCCAGTAGTATAGGGGCAGCCACTGAAGCTTTCTTT CASSIGAATEAFF
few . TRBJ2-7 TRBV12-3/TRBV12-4 TGTGCCAGCAGTGCGACCACCGAGCAGTACTTC CASSATTEQYF
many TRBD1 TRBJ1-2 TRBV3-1 TGTGCCAGCAGCCAAGCAGAACGAAGGGGGCAGGATGGCTACACCTTC CASSQAERRGQDGYTF
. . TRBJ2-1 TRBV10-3 TGTGCCATCAGTGAGGATCAGGGACGCAATGAGCAGTTCTTC CAISEDQGRNEQFF
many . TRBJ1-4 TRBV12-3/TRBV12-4 TGTGCCAGCAGTTTACGGGGCCACGGTGAAAAACTGTTTTTT CASSLRGHGEKLFF
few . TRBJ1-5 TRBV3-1 TGTGCCAGCAGCCAAGAAACAGGATCCAATCAGCCCCAGCATTTT CASSQETGSNQPQHF
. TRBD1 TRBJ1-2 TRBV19 TGTGCCAGTAGTACCCGGGACAGGGCTGGCTACACCTTC CASSTRDRAGYTF
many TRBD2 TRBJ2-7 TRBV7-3 TGTGCCAGCAGCGCCTATAGCGGGCCGTTCTACGAGCAGTACTTC CASSAYSGPFYEQYF
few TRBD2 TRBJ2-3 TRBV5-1 TGCGCCAGCAGCCACACTAGCGACACAGATACGCAGTATTTT CASSHTSDTDTQYF
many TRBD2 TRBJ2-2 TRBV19 TGTGCCAGTAGTATACCTAGCGGGAACACCGGGGAGCTGTTTTTT CASSIPSGNTGELFF
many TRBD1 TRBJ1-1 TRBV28 TGTGCCAGCAGTTTACCCGGACAGGATCGGGCTTTCTTT CASSLPGQDRAFF
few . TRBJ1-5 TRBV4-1 TGCGCCAGCAGCCAGATCAGGGGTAATCAGCCCCAGCATTTT CASSQIRGNQPQHF
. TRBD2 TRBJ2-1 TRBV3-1 TGTGCCAGCGGGCGGGAGGGGTCTCACAATGAGCAGTTCTTC CASGREGSHNEQFF
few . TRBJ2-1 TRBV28 TGTGCCAGCGGTTCAAGCCAGGGGATCTCCTACAATGAGCAGTTCTTC CASGSSQGISYNEQFF
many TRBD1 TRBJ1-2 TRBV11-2 TGTGCCAGCAGCACGACAGGGGAGAACTATGGCTACACCTTC CASSTTGENYGYTF
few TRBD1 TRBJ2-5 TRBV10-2 TGCGCCAGCAGTGCAGGCTTGACAGGGCAAGAGACCCAGTACTTC CASSAGLTGQETQYF
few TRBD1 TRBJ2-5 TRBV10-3 TGTGCCATCAGTGAAGGGACAGGCGAGACCCAGTACTTC CAISEGTGETQYF